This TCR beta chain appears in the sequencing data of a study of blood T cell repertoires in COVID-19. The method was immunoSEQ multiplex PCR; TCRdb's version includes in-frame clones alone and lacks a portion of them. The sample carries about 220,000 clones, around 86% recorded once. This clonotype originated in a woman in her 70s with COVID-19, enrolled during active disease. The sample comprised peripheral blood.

CDR3 amino acids: CASSEQGEQPQHF. The CDR3 coding sequence is TGTGCCAGCAGCGAGCAGGGGGAACAGCCCCAGCATTTT. The chain employs TRBV7-9 and TRBJ1-5; 7 bases fit TRBD1. The germline V gene has CDR1 SEHNR and CDR2 FQNEAQ (reference sequence). The ends lost 5 bases at V and 7 bases at J; junction bases unmatched: 5. The CDR3 has 13 amino acids.